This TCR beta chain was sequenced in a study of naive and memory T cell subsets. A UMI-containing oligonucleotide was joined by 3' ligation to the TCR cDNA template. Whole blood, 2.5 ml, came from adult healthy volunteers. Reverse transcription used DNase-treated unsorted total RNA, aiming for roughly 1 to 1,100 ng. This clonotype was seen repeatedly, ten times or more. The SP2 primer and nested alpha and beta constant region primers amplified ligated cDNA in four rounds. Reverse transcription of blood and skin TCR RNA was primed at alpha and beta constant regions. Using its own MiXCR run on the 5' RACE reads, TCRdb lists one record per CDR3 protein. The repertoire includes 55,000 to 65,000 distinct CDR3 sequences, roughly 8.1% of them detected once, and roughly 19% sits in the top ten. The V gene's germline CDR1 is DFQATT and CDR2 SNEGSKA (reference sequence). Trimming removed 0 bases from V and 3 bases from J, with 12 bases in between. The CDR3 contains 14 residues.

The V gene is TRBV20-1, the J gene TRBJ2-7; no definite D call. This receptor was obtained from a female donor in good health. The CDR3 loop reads CSARDSAPLYEQYF. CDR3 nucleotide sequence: TGCAGTGCTAGAGATTCGGCGCCTCTCTACGAGCAGTACTTC.